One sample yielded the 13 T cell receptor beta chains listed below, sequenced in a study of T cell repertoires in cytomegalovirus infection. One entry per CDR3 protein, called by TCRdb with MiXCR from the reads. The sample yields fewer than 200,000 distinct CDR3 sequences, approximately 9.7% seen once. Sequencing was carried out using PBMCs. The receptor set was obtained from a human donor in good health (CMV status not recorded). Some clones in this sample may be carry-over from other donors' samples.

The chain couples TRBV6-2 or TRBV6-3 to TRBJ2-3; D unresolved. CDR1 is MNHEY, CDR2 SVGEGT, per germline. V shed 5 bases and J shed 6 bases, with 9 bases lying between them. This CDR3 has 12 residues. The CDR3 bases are TGTGCCAGCAGTGCTCCGCTTGATACGCAGTATTTT. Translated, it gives CASSAPLDTQYF.

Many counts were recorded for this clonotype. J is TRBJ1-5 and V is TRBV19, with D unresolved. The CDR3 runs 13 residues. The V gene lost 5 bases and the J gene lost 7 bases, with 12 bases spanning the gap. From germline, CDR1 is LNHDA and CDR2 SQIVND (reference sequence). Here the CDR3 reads CASSSGARQPQHF. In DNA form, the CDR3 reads TGTGCCAGTAGTTCGGGCGCGAGGCAGCCCCAGCATTTT.

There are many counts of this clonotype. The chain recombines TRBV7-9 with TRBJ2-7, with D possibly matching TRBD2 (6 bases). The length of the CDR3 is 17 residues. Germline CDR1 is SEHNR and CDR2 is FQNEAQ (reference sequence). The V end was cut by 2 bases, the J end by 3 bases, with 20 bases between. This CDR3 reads CASSLNSGGVRVYEQYF. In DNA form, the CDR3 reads TGTGCCAGCAGCTTAAATTCTGGAGGGGTCCGGGTCTACGAGCAGTACTTC.

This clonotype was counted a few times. The CDR3 nucleotides are TGTGCCAGCAGCCCGACCCCCCCCGGGGCAGATACGCAGTATTTT. Translated: CASSPTPPGADTQYF. This chain joins TRBV7-9 and TRBJ2-3, with TRBD2 as a possible D gene (5 bases). Germline V gene lookup returns CDR1 SEHNR and CDR2 FQNEAQ (reference sequence). CDR3 length equals 15 residues. V gave up 5 bases and J gave up 4 bases, with 16 bases separating them.

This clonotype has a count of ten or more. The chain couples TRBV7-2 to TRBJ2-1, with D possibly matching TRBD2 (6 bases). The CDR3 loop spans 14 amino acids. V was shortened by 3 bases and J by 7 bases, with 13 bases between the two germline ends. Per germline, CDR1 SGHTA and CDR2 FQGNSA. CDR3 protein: CASSFLVGGNEQFF. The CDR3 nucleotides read TGTGCCAGCAGCTTCCTAGTCGGGGGTAATGAGCAGTTCTTC.

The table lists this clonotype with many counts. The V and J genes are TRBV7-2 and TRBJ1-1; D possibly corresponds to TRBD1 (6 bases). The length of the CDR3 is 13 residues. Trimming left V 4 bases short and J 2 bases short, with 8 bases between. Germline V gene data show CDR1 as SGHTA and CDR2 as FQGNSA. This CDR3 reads CASSSDSNTEAFF. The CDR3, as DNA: TGTGCCAGCAGCTCGGACAGTAACACTGAAGCTTTCTTT.

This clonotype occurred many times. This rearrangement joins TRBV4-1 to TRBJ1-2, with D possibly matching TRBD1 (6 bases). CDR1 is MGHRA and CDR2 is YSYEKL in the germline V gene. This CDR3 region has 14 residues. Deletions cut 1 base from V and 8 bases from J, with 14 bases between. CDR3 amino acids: CASSQVGGGEGYTF. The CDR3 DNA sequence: TGCGCCAGCAGCCAAGTAGGAGGGGGAGAGGGCTACACCTTC.

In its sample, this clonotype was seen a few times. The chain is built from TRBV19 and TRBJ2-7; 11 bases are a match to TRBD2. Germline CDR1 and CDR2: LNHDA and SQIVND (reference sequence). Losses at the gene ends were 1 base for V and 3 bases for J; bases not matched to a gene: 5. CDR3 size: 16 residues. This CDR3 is CASSIASSGRSYEQYF. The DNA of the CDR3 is TGTGCCAGTAGTATAGCGTCTAGCGGGAGGAGCTACGAGCAGTACTTC.

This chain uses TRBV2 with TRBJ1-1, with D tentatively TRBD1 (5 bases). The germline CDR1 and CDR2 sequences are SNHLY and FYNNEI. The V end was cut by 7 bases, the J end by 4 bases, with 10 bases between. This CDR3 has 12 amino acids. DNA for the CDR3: TGTGCCAGCATTAGCAGGGTCACTGAAGCTTTCTTT. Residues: CASISRVTEAFF. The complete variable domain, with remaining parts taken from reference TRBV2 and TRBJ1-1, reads EPEVTQTPSHQVTQMGQEVILRCVPISNHLYFYWYRQILGQKVEFLVSFYNNEISEKSEIFDDQFSVERPDGSNFTLKIRSTKLEDSAMYFCASISRVTEAFFGQGTRLTVV.

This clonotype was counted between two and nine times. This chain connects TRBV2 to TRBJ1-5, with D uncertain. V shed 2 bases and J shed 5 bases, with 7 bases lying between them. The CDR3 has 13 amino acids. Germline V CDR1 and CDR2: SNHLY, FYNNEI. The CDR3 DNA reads TGTGCCAGCAGTGAAATCCGGGATCAGCCCCAGCATTTT. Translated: CASSEIRDQPQHF.

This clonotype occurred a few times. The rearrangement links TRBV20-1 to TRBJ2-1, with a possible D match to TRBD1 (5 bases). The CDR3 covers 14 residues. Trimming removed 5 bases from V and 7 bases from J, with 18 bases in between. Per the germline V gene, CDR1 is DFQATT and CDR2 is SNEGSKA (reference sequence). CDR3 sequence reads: CSAFYLYQGNEQFF. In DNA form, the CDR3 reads TGCAGTGCTTTCTACCTTTACCAGGGAAATGAGCAGTTCTTC.

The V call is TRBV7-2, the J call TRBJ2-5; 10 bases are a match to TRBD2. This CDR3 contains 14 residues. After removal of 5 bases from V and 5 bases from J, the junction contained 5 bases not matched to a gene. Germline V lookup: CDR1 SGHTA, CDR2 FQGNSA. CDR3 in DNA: TGTGCCAGCAGCACGAGCGGGGGGGGTGAGACCCAGTACTTC. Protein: CASSTSGGGETQYF.

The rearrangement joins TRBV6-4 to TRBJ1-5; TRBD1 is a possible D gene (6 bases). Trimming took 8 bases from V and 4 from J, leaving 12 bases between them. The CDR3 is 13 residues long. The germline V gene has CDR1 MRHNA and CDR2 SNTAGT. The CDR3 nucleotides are TGTGCCAGCTCGAAGGGGGATAATCAGCCCCAGCATTTT. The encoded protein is CASSKGDNQPQHF.